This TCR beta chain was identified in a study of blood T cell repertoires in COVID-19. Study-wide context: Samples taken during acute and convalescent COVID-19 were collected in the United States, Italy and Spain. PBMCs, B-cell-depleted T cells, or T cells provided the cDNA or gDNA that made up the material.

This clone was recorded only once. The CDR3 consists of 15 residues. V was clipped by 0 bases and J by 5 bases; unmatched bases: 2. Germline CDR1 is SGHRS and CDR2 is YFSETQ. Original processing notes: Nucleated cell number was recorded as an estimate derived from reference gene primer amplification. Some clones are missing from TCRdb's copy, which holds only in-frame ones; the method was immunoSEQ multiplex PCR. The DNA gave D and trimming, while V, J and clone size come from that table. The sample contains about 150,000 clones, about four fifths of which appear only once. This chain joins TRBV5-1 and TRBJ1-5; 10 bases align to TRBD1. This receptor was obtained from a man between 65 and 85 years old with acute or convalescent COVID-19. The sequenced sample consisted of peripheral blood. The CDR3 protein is CASSLETGGDQPQHF. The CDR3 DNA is TGCGCCAGCAGCTTGGAGACAGGGGGCGATCAGCCCCAGCATTTT.